These 25 T cell receptor beta chains were all obtained from the same sample, sequenced in a study of shared clonotypes between healthy human individuals. Repertoires were generated with immunoSEQ multiplex PCR, while TCRdb's copy carries only in-frame clones and drops some. The repertoire holds under 2,500,000 clones, under 97% seen once, with around 0.13% in the top ten. Sequenced: naive CD4+ T cells sorted from blood. Subset defined: CD45RA+ positively selected. These receptor sequences come from a young man in good health.

The rearrangement uses TRBV11-2 and TRBJ2-7; TRBD2 matches 8 bases. Germline loops: CDR1 SGHAT, CDR2 FQNNGV. With V trimmed by 4 bases and J by 3 bases, 8 bases remained unmatched. The CDR3 is made up of 15 amino acids. CDR3 sequence reads: CASSSVERGIYEQYF. CDR3 DNA sequence: TGTGCCAGCAGCTCCGTAGAGCGGGGGATCTACGAGCAGTACTTC. Variable domain in full (rest from reference TRBV11-2 and TRBJ2-7): EAGVAQSPRYKIIEKRQSVAFWCNPISGHATLYWYQQILGQGPKLLIQFQNNGVVDDSQLPKDRFSAERLKGVDSTLKIQPAKLEDSAVYLCASSSVERGIYEQYFGPGTRLTVT.

Comment on this clone: Other DNA sequences in this sample translate to the same CDR3. CDR3 loop: CASSLDSYEQYF. DNA of the CDR3: TGTGCCAGCAGCTTAGACTCTTACGAGCAGTACTTC. V is TRBV11-2 and J is TRBJ2-7; no reliable D call. V was cut by 0 bases and J by 4 bases, with 4 bases left in between. This CDR3 is built from 12 residues. The germline V gene has CDR1 SGHAT and CDR2 FQNNGV.

This chain joins TRBV9 and TRBJ2-6; no definite D call. The CDR3 is 14 amino acids. Looked up from germline, CDR1 is SGDLS and CDR2 is YYNGEE. Trimming shortened V by 3 bases and J by 0 bases, and 4 bases separated the two germline ends. The CDR3 DNA sequence: TGTGCCAGCAGCGCGGTCTCTGGGGCCAACGTCCTGACTTTC. Its translation is CASSAVSGANVLTF.

The rearrangement uses TRBV5-6 and TRBJ2-7, with D uncertain. Per the germline V gene, CDR1 is SGHDT and CDR2 is YYEEEE. The CDR3 runs to 14 residues. The V end lost 0 bases, the J end lost 2 bases, and 9 bases lay between the germline ends. The CDR3 DNA is TGTGCCAGCAGCTTGGGGCAGGCCGCCTACGAGCAGTACTTC. The encoded protein is CASSLGQAAYEQYF.

The chain carries TRBV16 and TRBJ2-6; D is unclear. V was cut by 2 bases and J by 0 bases, with 17 bases left in between. The V gene's germline CDR1 is KGHSY and CDR2 FQNENV. The CDR3 extends over 19 amino acids. CDR3 coding DNA: TGTGCCAGCAGCCAAGTGCTTTTGCGTACCAACTCTGGGGCCAACGTCCTGACTTTC. It encodes CASSQVLLRTNSGANVLTF.

The V call is TRBV18, the J call TRBJ1-1; no reliable D call. Between the trimmed V and J ends, which lost 1 base and 9 bases, there was a span of 12 bases. The CDR3 loop spans 13 amino acids. CDR1 KGHSH and CDR2 LQKENI come from the germline V gene. CDR3 nucleotide sequence: TGTGCCAGCTCACCACTACCTACGCCTCAAGCTTTCTTT. This translates into CASSPLPTPQAFF.

V gene TRBV6-6 combines with J gene TRBJ1-4, with D unclear. Trimming stripped 5 bases from V and 7 bases from J, with 14 bases between. The germline V gene encodes CDR1 MNHNY and CDR2 SVGAGI (reference sequence). The CDR3 has 14 residues. CDR3 nucleotides: TGTGCCAGCAGTGCTAATTTTGGACCTGAAAAACTGTTTTTT. This translates into CASSANFGPEKLFF.

The rearrangement joins TRBV5-1 to TRBJ2-5, with D tentatively TRBD1 (6 bases). Trimming cost V 4 bases and J 0 bases, with 13 bases left between them. CDR3 size: 15 residues. CDR1 is SGHRS and CDR2 is YFSETQ in the germline V gene. The CDR3 here is CASSVGDRYQETQYF. The CDR3 DNA reads as TGCGCCAGCAGCGTGGGCGACAGGTACCAAGAGACCCAGTACTTC.

V usage is TRBV11-2 and J usage is TRBJ2-7; 12 bases agree with TRBD2. J gave up 3 bases and V 9 bases, and 3 bases lay outside the gene matches. The CDR3 is made up of 13 amino acids. Germline values: CDR1 SGHAT, CDR2 FQNNGV. In DNA form, the CDR3 reads TGTGCCAGTAAACTAGCGGGAGGCTACGAGCAGTACTTC. As protein: CASKLAGGYEQYF.

The chain is built from TRBV5-6 and TRBJ1-1, with D possibly matching TRBD1 (5 bases). Germline CDR1 and CDR2: SGHDT and YYEEEE. The CDR3 has 14 amino acids. Trimming removed 2 bases at V and 5 bases at J, with 13 bases between. As DNA, the CDR3 is TGTGCCAGCAGCTTATCAGGGTCGGGGACTGAAGCTTTCTTT. The encoded protein is CASSLSGSGTEAFF. The full variable domain, completed using reference TRBV5-6 and TRBJ1-1, is DAGVTQSPTHLIKTRGQQVTLRCSPKSGHDTVSWYQQALGQGPQFIFQYYEEEERQRGNFPDRFSGHQFPNYSSELNVNALLLGDSALYLCASSLSGSGTEAFFGQGTRLTVV.

This chain joins TRBV5-1 and TRBJ1-6; TRBD1 might be the D (5 bases). Trimming removed 1 base from V and 11 bases from J, with 19 bases in between. CDR3 size: 16 residues. Germline V lookup: CDR1 SGHRS, CDR2 YFSETQ. The CDR3 here is CASSLWPGGAEAPLHF. Here the CDR3 DNA reads TGCGCCAGCAGCTTGTGGCCCGGAGGGGCAGAGGCACCCCTCCACTTT.

The genes are TRBV2 and TRBJ2-3, with TRBD2 identical over 7 bases. J gave up 1 base and V 7 bases, and 8 bases lay outside the gene matches. CDR3 length: 15 residues. In germline, CDR1 is SNHLY, CDR2 FYNNEI. The CDR3 sequence is CASTSGGRGTDTQYF. The CDR3 DNA follows: TGTGCCAGCACCTCAGGCGGGAGAGGCACAGATACGCAGTATTTT.

V and J are TRBV5-4 and TRBJ1-1; the D gene is possibly TRBD1 (6 bases). CDR3 length equals 14 residues. The V end was cut by 0 bases, the J end by 5 bases, with 11 bases between. The germline gives CDR1 SGHNT, CDR2 YYREEE (reference sequence). In DNA form, the CDR3 reads TGTGCCAGCAGCTTGGCCACAGGGCGAACTGAAGCTTTCTTT. It specifies CASSLATGRTEAFF.

The V gene is TRBV4-3, the J gene TRBJ2-7, with 9 bases fitting TRBD2. The CDR3 has 16 amino acids. V lost 0 bases, J lost 4 bases, and 7 bases stayed unmatched. From germline, CDR1 is LGHNA and CDR2 YSLEER. This CDR3 reads CASSQDRGGRAYEQYF. DNA for the CDR3: TGCGCCAGCAGCCAAGATCGCGGCGGGAGGGCGTACGAGCAGTACTTC.

The chain couples TRBV7-9 to TRBJ2-2, with 9 bases aligning to TRBD2. From germline, CDR1 is SEHNR and CDR2 FQNEAQ (reference sequence). The CDR3 sequence is 16 residues long. Trimming took 5 bases from V and 2 from J; bases not matched to a gene: 6. The DNA of the CDR3 is TGTGCCAGCAGCGGTGTAGCGGGAGCTAACACCGGGGAGCTGTTTTTT. It translates to CASSGVAGANTGELFF.

The rearrangement joins TRBV28 to TRBJ1-2; TRBD1 aligns across 9 bases. The germline gives CDR1 MDHEN, CDR2 SYDVKM. Trimming cost V 3 bases and J 3 bases; bases outside gene matches: 5. The CDR3 extends over 15 amino acids. The CDR3, as DNA: TGTGCCAGCAGTTTTCGGGACAGGGCGCACTATGGCTACACCTTC. It is translated as CASSFRDRAHYGYTF.

This sequence joins TRBV7-2 and TRBJ2-7; a weak D match, TRBD2 (7 bases). The CDR3 spans 15 residues. Germline V gives CDR1 SGHTA, CDR2 FQGNSA. V gave up 5 bases and J gave up 4 bases, with 18 bases separating them. CDR3 bases: TGTGCCAGCAGCCCGGGGGGCGGGGTTGGGTACGAGCAGTACTTC. It encodes CASSPGGGVGYEQYF.

The rearrangement uses TRBV10-1 and TRBJ1-4; possible D gene TRBD1, 6 bases. The V gene's germline CDR1 is WNHNN and CDR2 SYGVQD (reference sequence). Trimming took off 6 bases at V and 3 bases at J, with 14 bases between the two ends. The CDR3 sequence is 15 residues long. The CDR3 protein is CASSPGQTSNEKLFF. The CDR3 coding sequence is TGCGCCAGCAGCCCCGGACAGACCTCTAATGAAAAACTGTTTTTT.

This chain joins TRBV6-6 and TRBJ1-5, with a possible D match to TRBD1 (6 bases). The CDR3 extends over 16 amino acids. Germline V gene data show CDR1 as MNHNY and CDR2 as SVGAGI (reference sequence). V was clipped by 2 bases and J by 1 base, with 12 bases between them. The chain's CDR3 is CASSYAGVGSNQPQHF. CDR3 DNA sequence: TGTGCCAGCAGTTACGCAGGGGTGGGGAGCAATCAGCCCCAGCATTTT.

The V and J genes are TRBV5-1 and TRBJ1-1; 7 bases fit TRBD1. The J segment lost 2 bases and the V segment lost 3 bases, leaving 10 bases of the junction unmatched. The CDR3 length is 16 residues. The germline gives CDR1 SGHRS, CDR2 YFSETQ. CDR3 coding DNA: TGCGCCAGCAGCTGGGGGAACCGGGACAGTAACACTGAAGCTTTCTTT. It codes for CASSWGNRDSNTEAFF.

V and J are TRBV7-6 and TRBJ2-3; 7 bases fit TRBD1. Trimming at V came to 4 bases and at J to 0 bases, leaving 4 bases not matched to a gene. Looked up from germline, CDR1 is SGHVS and CDR2 is FNYEAQ. The CDR3 has 15 residues. CDR3: CASSSEGQSTDTQYF. The CDR3 DNA sequence: TGTGCCAGCAGCTCAGAGGGACAGAGCACAGATACGCAGTATTTT.

As for this clone: Other DNA sequences in the sample encode the same CDR3. This chain joins TRBV4-3 and TRBJ1-2, with D perhaps TRBD1 (5 bases). CDR3 size: 13 residues. Germline V gives CDR1 LGHNA, CDR2 YSLEER. V was shortened by 4 bases and J by 2 bases, with 8 bases between the two germline ends. The CDR3 DNA reads as TGCGCCAGCAGCCTGACAGAGAACTATGGCTACACCTTC. It translates to CASSLTENYGYTF.

This clone came up once. The V gene is TRBV10-3, the J gene TRBJ2-5; 14 nucleotides match TRBD2. Trimming removed 10 bases from V and 7 bases from J; junction bases left unmatched: 8. From germline, CDR1 is ENHRY and CDR2 SYGVKD. CDR3 size: 14 residues. Here the CDR3 reads CATRTSGGPGTQYF. As DNA, the CDR3 is TGTGCCACCCGGACTAGCGGGGGGCCTGGGACCCAGTACTTC.

In regard to this clone: Other DNA sequences of this sample code for an identical CDR3. This chain links TRBV30 with TRBJ1-5; D call uncertain. The V and J ends lost 1 base and 5 bases respectively, with 6 bases between them. The CDR3 totals 12 residues. The germline V gene has CDR1 GTSNPN and CDR2 SVGIG (reference sequence). The CDR3 nucleotides read TGTGCCTGGAGTGACCGAGATCAGCCCCAGCATTTT. Translating it yields CAWSDRDQPQHF.

The genes are TRBV7-2 and TRBJ2-1, with TRBD1 matching over 12 bases. CDR1 and CDR2 from the germline V gene are SGHTA and FQGNSA. J gave up 8 bases and V 3 bases, and 5 bases lay outside the gene matches. The CDR3 consists of 15 residues. As DNA, the CDR3 is TGTGCCAGCAGCTTTCCGGGACAGGGGGCCGATGAGCAGTTCTTC. It specifies CASSFPGQGADEQFF.